The entry that follows covers one TCR beta chain sequence. This specimen comes from a study of cytomegalovirus exposure and HLA in healthy donors. The wider study: Approximately 180 million T cells yielded around 120 million unique TCR beta sequences in earlier analysis.

Use of 60 Vbeta and 13 Jbeta primers characterized the PCR. Sequencing was performed with immunoSEQ multiplex PCR; in TCRdb, only in-frame clones are kept and a portion is missing. The data show more than 95,000 clones, around 80% seen once. The J segment lost 1 base and the V segment lost 4 bases, leaving 3 bases of the junction unmatched. In germline, CDR1 is SGHNT, CDR2 YENEEA. The CDR3 totals 15 residues. The clonotype originates from a man aged 25-45 years in good health and CMV-seropositive. Source material: PBMCs. The rearrangement links TRBV11-3 to TRBJ1-1; 10 bases fit TRBD1. CDR3 bases: TGTGCCAGCAGCTCGGGGACAGGGGAGAACACTGAAGCTTTCTTT. This encodes CASSSGTGENTEAFF.